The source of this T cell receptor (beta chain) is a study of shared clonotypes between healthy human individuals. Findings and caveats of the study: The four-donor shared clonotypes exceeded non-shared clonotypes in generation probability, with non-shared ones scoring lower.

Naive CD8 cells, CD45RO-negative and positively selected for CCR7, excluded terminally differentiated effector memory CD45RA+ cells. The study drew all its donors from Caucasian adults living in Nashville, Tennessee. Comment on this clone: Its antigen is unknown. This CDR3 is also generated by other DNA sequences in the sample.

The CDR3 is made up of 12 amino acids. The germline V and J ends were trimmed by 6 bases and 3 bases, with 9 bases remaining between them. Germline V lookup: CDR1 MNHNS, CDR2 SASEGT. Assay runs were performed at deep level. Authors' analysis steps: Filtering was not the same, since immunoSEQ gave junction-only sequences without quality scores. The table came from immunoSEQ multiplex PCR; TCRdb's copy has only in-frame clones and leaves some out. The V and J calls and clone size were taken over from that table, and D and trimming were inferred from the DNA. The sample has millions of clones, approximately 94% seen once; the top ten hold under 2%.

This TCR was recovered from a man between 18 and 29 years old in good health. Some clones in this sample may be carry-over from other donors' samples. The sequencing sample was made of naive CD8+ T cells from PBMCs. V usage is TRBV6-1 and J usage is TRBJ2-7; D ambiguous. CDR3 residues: CASSGLSYEQYF. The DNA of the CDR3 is TGTGCCAGCAGCGGTTTGAGCTACGAGCAGTACTTC.